This passage covers 19 T cell receptor beta chains from one sample sequenced in a study of blood T cell repertoires in COVID-19. The assay was immunoSEQ multiplex PCR, and TCRdb's table has in-frame clones only and misses some. The sample consists of approximately 230,000 clones, about four fifths of them appearing once. The specimen sequenced was peripheral blood. The receptor set was obtained from a man older than 75 with acute or convalescent COVID-19.

There are a few counts of this clone. The CDR3 DNA follows: TGTGCCAGCAGTCCCTCGGGCGGGGGGGCCTTCAGGTCCGCAGATACGCAGTATTTT. This gives the protein CASSPSGGGAFRSADTQYF. This chain links TRBV27 with TRBJ2-3, with 9 nucleotides matching TRBD2. There are 19 residues in the CDR3. Germline loops: CDR1 MNHEY, CDR2 SMNVEV (reference sequence). Trimming at V came to 5 bases and at J to 4 bases, leaving 19 bases not matched to a gene.

As concerns this clone: Other DNA sequences in this sample translate to the same CDR3. The chain joins TRBV7-9 to TRBJ2-7; 8 bases fit TRBD1. The J segment lost 1 base and the V segment lost 5 bases, leaving 7 bases of the junction unmatched. The germline V gene has CDR1 SEHNR and CDR2 FQNEAQ (reference sequence). This CDR3 spans 15 amino acids. The CDR3 nucleotides are TGTGCCAGCAGCCCTGGGACAGGAGGATCCTACGAGCAGTACTTC. The encoded protein is CASSPGTGGSYEQYF.

Note on this clone: The final CDR3 position lacks the conserved phenylalanine or tryptophan, pointing to a likely read error. It is unclear where the CDR3 begins or ends on the DNA, so no DNA is shown, and the CDR3 is as TCRdb lists it. The gene calls are TRBV28 and TRBJ1-1; the DNA was not compared with TRBD1, the D call given in the table. The CDR3 spans 11 amino acids, including both terminal residues. Germline CDR1 and CDR2: MDHEN and SYDVKM. The CDR3 region is CASKGTGVSKL.

The table lists this clone with a few counts. The chain uses TRBV11-2 and TRBJ2-7; 9 nucleotides agree with TRBD1. The CDR3 loop spans 14 amino acids. CDR1 is SGHAT and CDR2 is FQNNGV in the germline V gene. V lost 5 bases, J lost 6 bases, and 8 bases stayed unmatched. The CDR3 nucleotides are TGTGCCAGCAGCCCCATACAGGGGGCCCGCGAGCAGTACTTC. It specifies CASSPIQGAREQYF.

The chain joins TRBV9 to TRBJ2-3; maybe TRBD2 (5 bases). V lost 0 bases and J lost 1, with 12 bases in between. From germline, CDR1 is SGDLS and CDR2 YYNGEE. This CDR3 is built from 16 residues. CDR3: CASSVAPLGGTDTQYF. Here the CDR3 DNA reads TGTGCCAGCAGCGTAGCTCCCCTCGGGGGCACAGATACGCAGTATTTT. Based on the CDR3 plus reference TRBV9 and TRBJ2-3, the full variable domain is DSGVTQTPKHLITATGQRVTLRCSPRSGDLSVYWYQQSLDQGLQFLIQYYNGEERAKGNILERFSAQQFPDLHSELNLSSLELGDSALYFCASSVAPLGGTDTQYFGPGTRLTVL.

The V gene is TRBV2, the J gene TRBJ1-4; D call uncertain. Trimming took off 5 bases at V and 1 base at J, with 14 bases between the two ends. The CDR3 is 16 residues long. CDR1 and CDR2 from the germline V gene are SNHLY and FYNNEI. CDR3 DNA sequence: TGTGCCAGCAGTCGGGGTAGAGTAAGAACTAATGAAAAACTGTTTTTT. It specifies CASSRGRVRTNEKLFF.

V usage is TRBV7-2 and J usage is TRBJ1-1; 10 nucleotides match TRBD1. Germline V gene lookup returns CDR1 SGHTA and CDR2 FQGNSA. J gave up 1 base and V 4 bases, and 3 bases lay outside the gene matches. This CDR3 region has 15 residues. The CDR3 region is CASSSTGGRNTEAFF. CDR3 bases: TGTGCCAGCAGCTCGACAGGGGGCCGGAACACTGAAGCTTTCTTT.

The chain combines TRBV5-1 with TRBJ2-6; D uncertain. The CDR3 consists of 14 residues. V shed 0 bases and J shed 4 bases, with 5 bases lying between them. Germline V gives CDR1 SGHRS, CDR2 YFSETQ. In DNA, the CDR3 is TGCGCCAGCAGCTTGGCGCTAGGGGCCAACGTCCTGACTTTC. Amino acid sequence: CASSLALGANVLTF.

This chain connects TRBV10-2 to TRBJ2-7, with TRBD2 as a possible D gene (6 bases). This CDR3 region has 13 residues. Looked up from germline, CDR1 is WSHSY and CDR2 is SAAADI. Trimming took 7 bases from V and 4 from J, leaving 14 bases between them. The CDR3 coding sequence is TGCGCCAGCACCGGAGGGACTCTTTACGAGCAGTACTTC. Translated, it gives CASTGGTLYEQYF.

The chain carries TRBV6-5 and TRBJ1-1; 7 positions match TRBD1. The V gene's germline CDR1 is MNHEY and CDR2 SVGAGI. J gave up 3 bases and V 6 bases, and 4 bases lay outside the gene matches. CDR3 length equals 13 residues. Written as DNA, the CDR3 is TGTGCCAGCAGATTTACAGGGGACACTGAAGCTTTCTTT. Translation: CASRFTGDTEAFF.

This clone was detected only once. The chain has TRBV5-1 and TRBJ1-2; 9 bases line up with TRBD1. V lost 4 bases to trimming and J lost 3 bases; unmatched junction nucleotides: 10. The germline V gene has CDR1 SGHRS and CDR2 YFSETQ. This CDR3 spans 16 amino acids. CDR3 sequence reads: CASSPQPRTGDYGYTF. In DNA, the CDR3 is TGCGCCAGCAGCCCGCAGCCTAGGACAGGGGACTATGGCTACACCTTC.

This clone occurred a few times. The V gene is TRBV18, the J gene TRBJ2-4, with 9 positions matching TRBD1. Germline V gene sequence: CDR1 KGHSH, CDR2 LQKENI. CDR3 size: 16 residues. V dropped 3 bases and J dropped 0; count of bases not matched to a gene: 3. DNA of the CDR3: TGTGCCAGCTCACCGGGACAGGGCTTAGCCAAAAACATTCAGTACTTC. Translation gives CASSPGQGLAKNIQYF.

The chain links TRBV5-1 to TRBJ2-6; D may be TRBD1 (6 bases). CDR3 length: 15 residues. V dropped 1 base and J dropped 4 bases, with 9 bases sitting between them. Germline V CDR1 and CDR2: SGHRS, YFSETQ. CDR3 in amino acids: CASSLLGAGANVLTF. CDR3 coding DNA: TGCGCCAGCAGCTTGTTGGGGGCCGGGGCCAACGTCCTGACTTTC. Filled out from reference TRBV5-1 and TRBJ2-6, the complete variable domain reads KAGVTQTPRYLIKTRGQQVTLSCSPISGHRSVSWYQQTPGQGLQFLFEYFSETQRNKGNFPGRFSGRQFSNSRSEMNVSTLELGDSALYLCASSLLGAGANVLTFGAGSRLTVL.

Only one count was recorded for this clone. This chain joins TRBV7-3 and TRBJ2-7; 7 nucleotides line up with TRBD2. Unmatched junction bases numbered 3, after V lost 1 base and J lost 0 bases. Germline CDR1 and CDR2: SGHTA and FQGTGA. CDR3 length: 15 amino acids. The CDR3 DNA reads TGTGCCAGCAGCTTAAGGGCGGGGGTCTCCTACGAGCAGTACTTC. Amino acid sequence: CASSLRAGVSYEQYF.

J is TRBJ2-1 and V is TRBV7-9, with D uncertain. The CDR3 covers 15 residues. From germline, CDR1 is SEHNR and CDR2 FQNEAQ (reference sequence). V was shortened by 6 bases and J by 11 bases, with 23 bases between the two germline ends. CDR3 DNA: TGTGCCAGCAGTCAAAAAGGCCAGACATGGGCCCAGCAGTTCTTC. Amino acids: CASSQKGQTWAQQFF. Using reference TRBV7-9 and TRBJ2-1 for the parts outside the CDR3, the full variable domain is DTGVSQNPRHKITKRGQNVTFRCDPISEHNRLYWYRQTLGQGPEFLTYFQNEAQLEKSRLLSDRFSAERPKGSFSTLEIQRTEQGDSAMYLCASSQKGQTWAQQFFGPGTRLTVL.

This sequence joins TRBV19 and TRBJ2-6, with 7 bases fitting TRBD2. Germline V lookup: CDR1 LNHDA, CDR2 SQIVND (reference sequence). Trimming at V came to 3 bases and at J to 1 base, leaving 3 bases not matched to a gene. This CDR3 spans 16 amino acids. The CDR3 protein is CASSMGRVSGANVLTF. The CDR3 nucleotides are TGTGCCAGTAGTATGGGGAGGGTTTCTGGGGCCAACGTCCTGACTTTC. Full variable domain (remainder filled in from reference TRBV19 and TRBJ2-6): DGGITQSPKYLFRKEGQNVTLSCEQNLNHDAMYWYRQDPGQGLRLIYYSQIVNDFQKGDIAEGYSVSREKKESFPLTVTSAQKNPTAFYLCASSMGRVSGANVLTFGAGSRLTVL.

In its sample, this clone was seen a few times. V gene TRBV5-4 combines with J gene TRBJ1-2, with D unresolved. Trimming pared 3 bases from V and 1 base from J, leaving 7 bases between. This CDR3 is 13 amino acids long. The germline V gene encodes CDR1 SGHNT and CDR2 YYREEE (reference sequence). CDR3: CASSSSSNYGYTF. CDR3 sequence (DNA): TGTGCCAGCAGCTCCTCGAGTAACTATGGCTACACCTTC.

The V and J genes are TRBV6-6 and TRBJ2-1, with D unresolved. The CDR3 spans 15 residues. Deletions cut 6 bases from V and 0 bases from J, with 12 bases between. Germline CDR1 is MNHNY and CDR2 is SVGAGI (reference sequence). The chain's CDR3 is CASSLQLSSYNEQFF. The CDR3 DNA follows: TGTGCCAGCAGCTTACAGCTAAGCTCCTACAATGAGCAGTTCTTC.

The chain couples TRBV11-2 to TRBJ2-1; 7 nucleotides match TRBD1. This CDR3 region has 13 residues. CDR1 is SGHAT, CDR2 FQNNGV, per germline. V shed 5 bases, J shed 11 bases, and the junction held 9 bases outside the gene matches. The CDR3 DNA reads as TGTGCCAGCAGCCCGACAACAGGGGAGCAGCAGTTCTTC. It specifies CASSPTTGEQQFF.